The 10 T cell receptor beta chains below come from one sample, sequenced in a study of early T cells in non-severe SARS-CoV-2 infection. One entry per CDR3 protein results from TCRdb running MiXCR on the 5' RACE reads. Of roughly 35,000 distinct CDR3 sequences listed, approximately 6.9% are singletons. The sample comprised whole blood. These receptors were taken from an adult who was a healthcare worker with PCR-confirmed SARS-CoV-2 infection or an uninfected control (not recorded which).

The table lists this clonotype with many counts. The chain is built from TRBV5-1 and TRBJ2-4; the D is unclear. Germline CDR1 is SGHRS and CDR2 is YFSETQ. The CDR3 consists of 11 residues. The germline V and J ends were trimmed by 0 bases and 15 bases, with 10 bases remaining between them. The DNA of the CDR3 is TGCGCCAGCAGCTTGGGGCTCCATTGGTACTTC. Translating it yields CASSLGLHWYF.

Ten or more counts support this clonotype. The chain recombines TRBV18 with TRBJ2-2; possibly TRBD2 for D (6 bases). V dropped 0 bases and J dropped 1 base, with 6 bases sitting between them. From germline, CDR1 is KGHSH and CDR2 LQKENI. The CDR3 runs 15 residues. In DNA form, the CDR3 reads TGTGCCAGCTCACCACCTAGCGGGAACACCGGGGAGCTGTTTTTT. This encodes CASSPPSGNTGELFF.

This clonotype came up a few times. The CDR3 nucleotides read TGTGCCAGCAGCGCACAGGGGGATCAGCCCCAGCATTTT. It encodes CASSAQGDQPQHF. The chain recombines TRBV11-2 with TRBJ1-5; 8 bases are a match to TRBD1. V dropped 5 bases and J dropped 5; count of bases not matched to a gene: 2. This CDR3 is built from 13 residues. Germline V gene lookup returns CDR1 SGHAT and CDR2 FQNNGV.

This clonotype was seen many times. The J gene is TRBJ2-6, the V gene TRBV20-1, with D perhaps assigned TRBD1 or TRBD2 (5 bases each). Trimming removed 0 bases at V and 0 bases at J, with 15 bases between. CDR1 is DFQATT and CDR2 is SNEGSKA in the germline V gene (reference sequence). The CDR3 runs to 18 residues. The CDR3 spells CSAREAGTGNSGANVLTF. The CDR3 DNA sequence: TGCAGTGCTAGAGAAGCTGGGACGGGGAACTCTGGGGCCAACGTCCTGACTTTC.

The chain has TRBV10-2 and TRBJ1-1; D call uncertain. The CDR3 is 13 residues long. Trimming stripped 2 bases from V and 3 bases from J, with 7 bases between. Germline V CDR1 and CDR2: WSHSY, SAAADI. CDR3 residues: CASSEGEYTEAFF. CDR3 nucleotides: TGCGCCAGCAGTGAGGGGGAGTACACTGAAGCTTTCTTT.

This clonotype came up many times. The genes are TRBV5-4 and TRBJ2-7; 8 nucleotides align to TRBD1. After removal of 5 bases from V and 5 bases from J, the junction contained 6 bases not matched to a gene. There are 13 residues in the CDR3. Germline V gives CDR1 SGHNT, CDR2 YYREEE (reference sequence). CDR3 DNA: TGTGCCAGCAGTTACTGGACAGGGAACGAGCAGTACTTC. This sequence encodes CASSYWTGNEQYF.

This chain connects TRBV6-5 to TRBJ2-1; 11 nucleotides align to TRBD2. V lost 10 bases to trimming and J lost 6 bases; unmatched junction nucleotides: 8. The CDR3 contains 14 residues. CDR1 is MNHEY, CDR2 SVGAGI, per germline. For the CDR3, the DNA is TGTGCCACCACCGGGACTAGCGGAGTCAATGAGCAGTTCTTC. The encoded protein is CATTGTSGVNEQFF.

This clonotype was recorded many times. The chain is built from TRBV3-1 and TRBJ2-7; tentatively, D is TRBD2 (5 bases). Germline values: CDR1 LGHDT, CDR2 YNNKEL (reference sequence). The CDR3 length is 16 residues. Deletions cut 1 base from V and 0 bases from J, with 13 bases between. The CDR3 DNA reads as TGTGCCAGCAGCCAAGTAAGATCCGGGGTCTCCTACGAGCAGTACTTC. Translating gives CASSQVRSGVSYEQYF.

The sample holds a few counts of this clonotype. The chain is built from TRBV5-1 and TRBJ2-5, with D hard to call. Germline lookup yields CDR1 SGHRS and CDR2 YFSETQ. The CDR3 totals 12 residues. V shed 0 bases and J shed 4 bases, with 4 bases lying between them. CDR3 nucleotides: TGCGCCAGCAGCTTGGAGCTAGAGACCCAGTACTTC. Protein sequence: CASSLELETQYF.

The rearrangement links TRBV3-1 to TRBJ2-4, with unresolved D. The CDR3 totals 16 residues. Germline CDR1 is LGHDT and CDR2 is YNNKEL (reference sequence). With 0 bases removed from V and 1 base from J, the gap between germline ends came to 10 bases. This CDR3 is CASSQDLPRAKNIQYF. CDR3 bases: TGTGCCAGCAGCCAAGATCTTCCCCGGGCCAAAAACATTCAGTACTTC. Based on the CDR3 plus reference TRBV3-1 and TRBJ2-4, the full variable domain is DTAVSQTPKYLVTQMGNDKSIKCEQNLGHDTMYWYKQDSKKFLKIMFSYNNKELIINETVPNRFSPKSPDKAHLNLHINSLELGDSAVYFCASSQDLPRAKNIQYFGAGTRLSVL.